This entry lists 18 T cell receptor beta chains sequenced from one sample in a study of blood T cell repertoires in COVID-19. The assay was immunoSEQ multiplex PCR, and TCRdb's table has in-frame clones only and misses some. Of approximately 240,000 clones in the sample, 79% are singletons; the top ten hold roughly 4%. Material: peripheral blood. The source is a woman aged 40 to 55 with active or convalescent COVID-19.

The chain carries TRBV15 and TRBJ2-7, with 9 bases lining up with TRBD1. V gave up 0 bases and J gave up 7 bases; unmatched junction bases: 4. The CDR3 is 14 residues long. Germline V gene data show CDR1 as LNHNV and CDR2 as YYDKDF (reference sequence). In nucleotides, the CDR3 is TGTGCCACCAGCAGAGAACAGGGGGCGGGGGAGCAGTACTTC. Protein: CATSREQGAGEQYF.

The genes are TRBV19 and TRBJ1-6; tentative D call: TRBD1 (6 bases). The V end was cut by 5 bases, the J end by 10 bases, with 15 bases between. Germline V gives CDR1 LNHDA, CDR2 SQIVND (reference sequence). This CDR3 contains 14 residues. The CDR3 DNA reads as TGTGCCAGTAGTCAGGGGAACCCAAGATCACCCCTCCACTTT. Amino acid sequence: CASSQGNPRSPLHF.

This clone turned up a few times. The genes are TRBV29-1 and TRBJ1-1; perhaps TRBD1 as D (6 bases). Germline CDR1 and CDR2: SQVTM and ANQGSEA. The CDR3 consists of 12 residues. With 7 bases removed from V and 2 bases from J, the gap between germline ends came to 11 bases. Here the CDR3 DNA reads TGCAGCGCAGGACAGATAAACACTGAAGCTTTCTTT. Protein sequence: CSAGQINTEAFF.

CDR3 sequence: CASSVTGSGSHQPQHF. The CDR3 nucleotides read TGTGCCAGCAGTGTGACAGGGTCGGGATCGCATCAGCCCCAGCATTTT. This sequence joins TRBV28 and TRBJ1-5; 7 bases match TRBD1. There are 16 residues in the CDR3. Trimming removed 5 bases from V and 5 bases from J; junction bases left unmatched: 12. The germline V gene has CDR1 MDHEN and CDR2 SYDVKM.

The table lists this clone with a few counts. The chain has TRBV6-6 and TRBJ1-5; D not resolved. The CDR3 sequence is 14 residues long. V was shortened by 2 bases and J by 11 bases, with 16 bases between the two germline ends. Germline CDR1 reads MNHNY; CDR2 reads SVGAGI (reference sequence). CDR3 loop: CASSYEGRTFTQHF. For the CDR3, the DNA is TGTGCCAGCAGTTACGAGGGTAGGACTTTTACCCAGCATTTT.

The chain combines TRBV15 with TRBJ2-1; 8 bases map to TRBD2. Germline CDR1 and CDR2: LNHNV and YYDKDF (reference sequence). The CDR3 is 16 residues long. V lost 5 bases to trimming and J lost 3 bases; unmatched junction nucleotides: 9. CDR3 loop: CATSAWGSGGYNEQFF. The CDR3 nucleotides are TGTGCCACCAGCGCCTGGGGGAGCGGGGGCTACAATGAGCAGTTCTTC.

The chain uses TRBV7-9 and TRBJ1-1; unclear D gene. V dropped 5 bases and J dropped 4 bases, with 11 bases sitting between them. The CDR3 spans 13 residues. Per the germline V gene, CDR1 is SEHNR and CDR2 is FQNEAQ (reference sequence). CDR3 DNA sequence: TGTGCCAGCAGCCTTCAGTCGCCCACTGAAGCTTTCTTT. It encodes CASSLQSPTEAFF.

The CDR3 here is CASSTGQGSNQPQHF. The CDR3 nucleotides read TGTGCCAGCAGCACCGGACAGGGTTCCAATCAGCCCCAGCATTTT. The chain has TRBV6-5 and TRBJ1-5, with TRBD1 matching over 8 bases. V was clipped by 6 bases and J by 3 bases; unmatched bases: 7. The CDR3 extends over 15 amino acids. The germline gives CDR1 MNHEY, CDR2 SVGAGI.

The rearrangement uses TRBV7-2 and TRBJ2-1; TRBD2 matches at 10 bases. Germline lookup yields CDR1 SGHTA and CDR2 FQGNSA. V lost 6 bases and J lost 9; bases outside the gene matches: 14. This CDR3 has 16 amino acids. CDR3 region: CASRSPQRGGFIEQFF. The DNA of the CDR3 is TGTGCCAGCAGATCCCCCCAGCGGGGGGGCTTCATTGAGCAGTTCTTC.

The chain employs TRBV5-1 and TRBJ2-3; D is possibly TRBD1 (5 bases). The CDR3 spans 16 residues. Trimming shortened V by 4 bases and J by 3 bases, and 18 bases separated the two germline ends. CDR1 is SGHRS and CDR2 is YFSETQ in the germline V gene. Here the CDR3 DNA reads TGCGCCAGCAGCACGGAGCCAGGGATTCGGACAGATACGCAGTATTTT. It translates to CASSTEPGIRTDTQYF.

The genes are TRBV2 and TRBJ1-6, with no clear D. The V end lost 7 bases, the J end lost 0 bases, and 10 bases lay between the germline ends. From germline, CDR1 is SNHLY and CDR2 FYNNEI. The CDR3 has 15 amino acids. As DNA, the CDR3 is TGTGCCAGCATCCAGGAAAGCTCCTATAATTCACCCCTCCACTTT. Protein product: CASIQESSYNSPLHF. Together with reference TRBV2 and TRBJ1-6, the CDR3 gives the full variable domain: EPEVTQTPSHQVTQMGQEVILRCVPISNHLYFYWYRQILGQKVEFLVSFYNNEISEKSEIFDDQFSVERPDGSNFTLKIRSTKLEDSAMYFCASIQESSYNSPLHFGNGTRLTVT.

The V and J genes are TRBV5-5 and TRBJ1-6; tentative D call: TRBD1 (6 bases). Looked up from germline, CDR1 is SGHKS and CDR2 is YYEKEE (reference sequence). Between the trimmed V and J ends, which lost 5 bases and 7 bases, there was a span of 16 bases. The CDR3 runs to 15 residues. For the CDR3, the DNA is TGTGCCAGCAGATCGGGGGGCGTATACAATTCACCCCTCCACTTT. It translates to CASRSGGVYNSPLHF.

V is TRBV6-5 and J is TRBJ1-1; the D is unclear. V lost 0 bases, J lost 3 bases, and 11 bases lay in between. The CDR3 has 15 amino acids. In germline, CDR1 is MNHEY, CDR2 SVGAGI. CDR3 sequence (DNA): TGTGCCAGCAGTTACTCAATCACGGTCGACACTGAAGCTTTCTTT. Protein product: CASSYSITVDTEAFF.

The V and J genes are TRBV9 and TRBJ1-3, with D maybe TRBD1 (6 bases). This CDR3 has 14 amino acids. Per germline, CDR1 SGDLS and CDR2 YYNGEE. V shed 0 bases and J shed 2 bases, with 6 bases lying between them. Here the CDR3 reads CASSVAGAGNTIYF. In DNA form, the CDR3 reads TGTGCCAGCAGCGTAGCAGGGGCTGGAAACACCATATATTTT.

J is TRBJ1-3 and V is TRBV5-6; 8 bases fit TRBD1. The germline V gene has CDR1 SGHDT and CDR2 YYEEEE. The ends lost 5 bases at V and 0 bases at J; junction bases unmatched: 4. The CDR3 runs to 15 residues. Written as DNA, the CDR3 is TGTGCCAGCAGAAACAGGGGGATCTCTGGAAACACCATATATTTT. Translating it yields CASRNRGISGNTIYF.

The chain joins TRBV19 to TRBJ1-4; D remains ambiguous. The CDR3 consists of 15 residues. The ends were cut back, 3 bases at V and 7 bases at J, with 15 bases in the middle. Per germline, CDR1 LNHDA and CDR2 SQIVND (reference sequence). The CDR3 reads CASSMNGAVGEKLFF. The CDR3 DNA follows: TGTGCCAGTAGTATGAACGGTGCGGTGGGTGAAAAACTGTTTTTT.

The chain employs TRBV21-1 and TRBJ2-7; the table's TRBD1 call for D was not verified on the DNA. TRBV21-1 is listed as a pseudogene. This CDR3 is built from 14 residues. CDR3 region: CASSYRQGSYEQYV. The CDR3 region has the DNA TGTGCCAGCAGCTATAGACAGGGATCCTACGAGCAGTACGTC.

The chain couples TRBV3-1 (or the pseudogene TRBV3-2) to TRBJ2-1, with TRBD2 identical over 9 bases. Trimming took 4 bases from V and 3 from J; bases not matched to a gene: 4. Germline lookup yields CDR1 LGHDT and CDR2 YNNKEL (reference sequence). This CDR3 is 15 amino acids long. CDR3 in amino acids: CASSLTSGDYNEQFF. The CDR3 DNA sequence: TGTGCCAGCAGCCTGACTAGCGGAGACTACAATGAGCAGTTCTTC.